Only one count was recorded for the clone carrying this T cell receptor beta chain. The V gene's germline CDR1 is SGHRS and CDR2 YFSETQ. CDR3 length: 17 residues. V was pared by 0 bases and J by 9 bases, with 10 bases of the junction left unmatched. These data are taken from a study of PD-L1 blockade in urothelial cancer. As for the study in general: Blood was analyzed 3 weeks (second dose) and 6 weeks after treatment start.

The investigators introduced synthetic TCR analog templates into each PCR as spikes. Generated by immunoSEQ multiplex PCR, the TCRdb table keeps only in-frame clones and is missing some. The data show fewer than 50,000 clones, less than 95% seen once. Time point: peripheral blood 6 weeks after treatment start. Source: PBMCs, taken around atezolizumab (anti-PD-L1) treatment. The rearrangement joins TRBV5-1 to TRBJ2-1; TRBD2 matches 12 bases. This TCR was sampled from a man between 65 and 85 years old with urothelial cancer. The CDR3 coding sequence is TGCGCCAGCAGCTTGGCCGGGCTAGCGGGAGGGCCGGGTGAGCAGTTCTTC. Translating it yields CASSLAGLAGGPGEQFF.